This TCR beta chain was captured in a study of HIV-infected patients and healthy controls (dated by TCRdb to the mid-2010s). Context from the whole study: After three months of therapy, CD4 counts in about 90% of the 16 patients increased to a modest but significant degree while remaining below normal ranges. The CD4:CD8 ratio rose slightly, whereas CD8 counts showed no consistent shift during early therapy. After a further year of therapy, viral load was undetectable in all patients, having already become undetectable in about 75% of the 16 patients by the second bleed. Relative to controls, total CDR3 counts per chain did not differ significantly, and patients lacked overall T-cell lymphocytopenia. Whether deep TCR repertoire sequencing of small blood samples from HIV patients could capture immune perturbation and reconstitution was tested in the study.

This clonotype was recorded many times. Its antigen has not been determined. The input lacks base qualities; no much larger clone sits a single base away. SuperScript III was used to reverse transcribe 500 ng RNA with primers targeting the alpha and beta constant regions. Separate alpha and beta chain libraries were made by chain-specific third strand synthesis with multiplexing indices. In the protocol, all rearrangements within a chain were amplified with a single primer pair so that primer bias was avoided, and molecular barcodes were added to each cDNA molecule. Purified cDNA was joined by T4 RNA Ligase 1 to a 5' RACE adapter carrying a random hexamer and the SP2 sequencing primer site. The authors primed second strand synthesis from the SP2 site with Phusion polymerase and used slow temperature ramps to favor optimal annealing. Each molecule's 12-nucleotide barcode consisted of two random hexamer sequences, both added before amplification and joined together. A brief initial PCR introduced P5 and P7 adapter elements together with a second index, and a roughly 23-cycle amplification PCR using P5s and P7 primers was subsequently performed. In total the libraries went through 27 PCR cycles, after which the libraries were quantified on a Qubit, sized on a Bioanalyzer, and diluted to approximately 3.9 nM. Sequencing of the normalized libraries was done on an Illumina MiSeq using 2 x 250 paired-end kits. MinElute columns were the means by which the reverse transcription reactions were cleaned up, and the reactions were eluted into approximately 11 ul Tris-Cl. A 1:1 ratio of AMPure XP beads was used to clean the adapter ligations after they had run for approximately 20 hours at 16 degrees C. In the paper's pipeline: Demultiplexed FASTQ files were processed with a modified Decombinator that output V, J, insert and barcode information. Sequences that shared a barcode but differed from the dominant sequence were discarded as errors, and original cDNA molecules were estimated by counting barcodes clustered at Levenshtein distance 3. Downstream analyses used R packages ineq, vegan, igraph and RCytoscape, with IMGT nomenclature and CDR3 definitions. V gene usage was computed over distinct sequences, each TCR counted once to avoid skew from clonal expansion. Unique CDR3 amino acid sequences within a donor were connected in similarity networks whenever two sequences differed by a single Levenshtein edit. In the repertoires, a search was made for a compiled set of published HIV-specific CDR3s (over 80 alpha, several hundred beta) and CMV-specific CDR3s (approximately 13 alpha, approximately 250 beta). Random subsampling to size-matched repertoires demonstrated that the decreased diversity in patients did not result from their lower sequence numbers. The public reads were quality trimmed at Q25 with fastp and then assembled into clones with MiXCR by TCRdb, keeping productive beta chains. Each entry is one CDR3 protein sequence, shown with its most common DNA and genes. Clone size and V and J calls follow TCRdb, not the original study. Present in this sample are under 10,000 distinct CDR3 sequences, approximately 6.1% of which were seen just once. The ten largest make up about 22% of the sample.

Whole blood was used without fractionating the cells, so the repertoire represented all peripheral T cells without sorting. An approximately 2.7 ml sample of peripheral blood was drawn into Tempus tubes for RNA extraction. HIV-infected adults not yet given antiretroviral therapy and scheduled to start treatment were recruited, and the first sixteen eligible patients underwent processing. Patients with febrile or AIDS-related illness, tumors, hepatitis B or C coinfection, immunomodulatory therapy, recent vaccination or treatment interruptions were excluded from enrollment. The TURBO-DNase kit was used to remove leftover genomic DNA, and GLOBINclear was used to deplete globin mRNA. Pretreatment blood was drawn from HIV-infected patients immediately prior to the initiation of antiretroviral therapy. Study-wide findings and limitations: Pairing of alpha and beta chains was not determined in the samples. Using whole blood restricted sequencing depth and prevented separating the dynamics of distinct T-cell subpopulations. Processing included only sixteen HIV-infected individuals, and this was regarded by the authors as a major limit on how widely the findings apply. Comparisons were complicated by unequal numbers of distinct sequences between patients and controls, and rare events from HIV-infected data were overweighted by size-matching. The study did not determine donor HLA types. The observed differences in diversity were not explained by the slight differences in age and sex profiles between the study cohorts. Most CMV-associated CDR3s became more frequent during therapy, although their change was not significant, whereas HIV-associated CDR3s showed a significant decrease in frequency. Mean usage differed significantly between HIV-infected patients and controls for eight alpha and eight beta V genes. HIV-infected repertoires showed significantly elevated mean Gini indices relative to controls, which possibly reflects oligoclonality. MAIT cell alpha-chain CDR3s were found at high frequency in healthy controls but were severely depleted in HIV+ repertoires. Roughly threefold more distinct CDR3s and higher Shannon diversity were observed in healthy control repertoires than in untreated HIV+ repertoires. In size-matched repertoire data, the apparent post-therapy recovery of the Gini index in HIV-infected patients was not replicated. More CDR3s were shared between individuals among healthy controls than among HIV+ patients, as measured by Jaccard index and by the count of highly shared sequences.

Based on the germline V gene, the CDR1 and CDR2 sequences are SGHDT and YYEEEE. V is pared back by 3 bases and J by 4 bases, with 23 bases lying between the germline termini. Including cysteine and phenylalanine, the CDR3 has 18 amino acids. Only the CDR3 part of the read is kept: 54 bases, read in frame from the first base. The clonotype was recovered from an adult with HIV infection. Here the chain combines TRBV5-6 and TRBJ1-5; TRBD1 is a possible D gene, resting on 5 matching bases. Sample: blood, taken before antiretroviral therapy. Here the CDR3 is given as CASSWGGAGRRSNQPQHF. Here is the DNA: TGTGCCAGCAGCTGGGGCGGGGCGGGAAGGAGATCGAATCAGCCCCAGCATTTT.